This TCR beta chain was documented in a study of graft-versus-host responses after intestinal transplantation. On the study more broadly: All recipients got anti-thymocyte globulin induction, then tacrolimus and steroids for about 3 years.

To note about this clone: Its target is unknown.

Study findings and constraints: GvH clonotypes were identified within recipient marrow, with a subset emerging first in ileum or blood. When patients had graft-donor T cell macrochimerism, their allografts held high graft-versus-host to host-versus-graft clonal ratios. HvG clone declines early post-transplant were associated with peak circulating GvH levels.

Here immunoSEQ multiplex PCR was the method, and the copy in TCRdb shows in-frame clones only, minus some. The repertoire includes 15,000 to 20,000 clones, 70% to 90% of them detected once, and over 6.5% sits in the top ten. The CDR3 totals 13 residues. CDR1 GTSNPN and CDR2 SVGIG come from the germline V gene (reference sequence). V gave up 5 bases and J gave up 4 bases, with 14 bases separating them. This receptor was taken from a human patient who received an intestinal transplant, so some T cells may come from the graft donor. This rearrangement joins TRBV30 to TRBJ2-5; a possible D gene is TRBD1 (6 bases). This specimen consisted of bone marrow, obtained 120 to 130 days after intestinal transplantation. CDR3 in amino acids: CAWDPGVAETQYF. The CDR3, as DNA: TGTGCCTGGGACCCAGGGGTCGCAGAGACCCAGTACTTC.